This TCR beta chain is from a study of T cell changes during pregnancy in multiple sclerosis. This CDR3 has 14 amino acids. Germline CDR1 reads LNHDA; CDR2 reads SQIVND (reference sequence). The V and J ends lost 8 bases and 9 bases respectively, with 23 bases between them. TCRdb keeps only in-frame clones here, not all; method: immunoSEQ multiplex PCR. The table shows over 85,000 clones, with about nine tenths occurring only once. Sequencing used peripheral blood, obtained in the second trimester of pregnancy. The receptor was isolated from a female donor in good health, enrolled as a control in a pregnancy study. This chain links TRBV19 with TRBJ2-7, with D possibly being TRBD1 (6 bases). CDR3: CASLGTQEHLGQYF. In DNA, the CDR3 is TGTGCCAGTCTCGGGACACAGGAACATCTCGGGCAGTACTTC.